This TCR beta chain appears in the sequencing data of a study of T cells in localized non-small cell lung cancer. General study results and limits: Density of T cells in blood, when higher, went with longer overall survival. Because only a single region of the tumor was sequenced, heterogeneity remains possible. Median roughly 57 top-100 tumor clones were shared with paired adjacent lung.

CDR3 length equals 14 residues. J lost 6 bases, V lost 5 bases, and 9 bases had no gene match. The germline V gene encodes CDR1 SGHTA and CDR2 FQGNSA. Repertoires were generated with immunoSEQ multiplex PCR, while TCRdb's copy carries only in-frame clones and drops some. The profile shows some 140,000 clones, 70% to 90% of them singletons. In the case of this clone: The antigen is undetermined.

The rearrangement links TRBV7-2 to TRBJ2-7, with 8 bases that match TRBD1. This TCR was recovered from a female donor older than 55 with stage I lung adenocarcinoma. Material: peripheral blood, obtained before any cancer treatment. The CDR3 DNA sequence: TGTGCCAGCAGCACGGACAGGGTAGTATCCGAGCAGTACTTC. The encoded protein is CASSTDRVVSEQYF.